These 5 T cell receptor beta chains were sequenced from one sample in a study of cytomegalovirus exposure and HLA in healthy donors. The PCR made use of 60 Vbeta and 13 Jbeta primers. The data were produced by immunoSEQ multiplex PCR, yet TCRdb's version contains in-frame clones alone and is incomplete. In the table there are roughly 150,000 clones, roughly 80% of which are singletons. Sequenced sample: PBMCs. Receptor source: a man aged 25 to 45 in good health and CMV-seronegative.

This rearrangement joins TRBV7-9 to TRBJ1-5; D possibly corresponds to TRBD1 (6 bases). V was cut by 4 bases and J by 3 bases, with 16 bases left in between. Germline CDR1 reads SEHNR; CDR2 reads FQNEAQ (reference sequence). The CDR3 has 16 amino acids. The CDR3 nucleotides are TGTGCCAGCAGCTCAGAGGGGGGGCAGAACAATCAGCCCCAGCATTTT. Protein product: CASSSEGGQNNQPQHF.

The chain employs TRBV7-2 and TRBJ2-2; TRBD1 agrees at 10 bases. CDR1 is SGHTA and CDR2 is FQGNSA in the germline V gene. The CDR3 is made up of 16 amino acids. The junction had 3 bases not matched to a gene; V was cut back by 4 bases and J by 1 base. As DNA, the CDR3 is TGTGCCAGCAGCTCGAGGACAGGGGGGAACACCGGGGAGCTGTTTTTT. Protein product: CASSSRTGGNTGELFF.

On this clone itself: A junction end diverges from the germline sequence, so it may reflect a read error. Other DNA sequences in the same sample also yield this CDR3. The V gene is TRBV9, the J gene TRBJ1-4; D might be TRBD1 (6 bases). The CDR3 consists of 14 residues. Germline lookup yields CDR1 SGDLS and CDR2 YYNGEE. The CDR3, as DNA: TGCGCCAGCGGAACAGGGTCAACTAATGAAAAACTGTTTTTT. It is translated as CASGTGSTNEKLFF.

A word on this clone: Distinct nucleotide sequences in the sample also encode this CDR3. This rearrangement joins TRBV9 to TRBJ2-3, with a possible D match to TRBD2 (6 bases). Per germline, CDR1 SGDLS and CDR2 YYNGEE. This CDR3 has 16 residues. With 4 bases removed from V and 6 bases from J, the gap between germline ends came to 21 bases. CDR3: CASSSPAGRYTDTQYF. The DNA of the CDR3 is TGTGCCAGCAGCTCTCCCGCCGGGAGATACACGGATACGCAGTATTTT.

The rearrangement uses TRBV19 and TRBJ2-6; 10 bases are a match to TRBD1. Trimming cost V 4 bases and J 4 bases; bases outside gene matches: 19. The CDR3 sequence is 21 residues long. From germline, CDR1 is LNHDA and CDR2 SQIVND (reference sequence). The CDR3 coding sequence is TGTGCCAGTAGTAACCCCCACTCGACAGGGGGCATACTGTCAGGGGCCAACGTCCTGACTTTC. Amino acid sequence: CASSNPHSTGGILSGANVLTF. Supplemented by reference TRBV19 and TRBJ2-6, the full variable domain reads DGGITQSPKYLFRKEGQNVTLSCEQNLNHDAMYWYRQDPGQGLRLIYYSQIVNDFQKGDIAEGYSVSREKKESFPLTVTSAQKNPTAFYLCASSNPHSTGGILSGANVLTFGAGSRLTVL.